The 19 T cell receptor beta chains listed next were all sequenced from one sample in a study of blood T cell repertoires in COVID-19. The data were produced by immunoSEQ multiplex PCR, yet TCRdb's version contains in-frame clones alone and is incomplete. The sample carries 150,000 to 200,000 clones, approximately 75% recorded once. Sequenced: peripheral blood. These receptors came from a human donor in a cohort sampled during active COVID-19.

The chain recombines TRBV12-5 with TRBJ1-5; weak D call: TRBD1 (5 bases). The CDR3 is 13 amino acids. V lost 7 bases and J lost 4, with 11 bases in between. Germline CDR1 is LGHNT and CDR2 is FRNRAP. DNA of the CDR3: TGTGCTAGTGCCTCAGGGAAGAATCAGCCCCAGCATTTT. Its translation: CASASGKNQPQHF.

The chain combines TRBV3-1 (or the pseudogene TRBV3-2) with TRBJ1-3, with TRBD1 identical over 9 bases. CDR1 is LGHDT and CDR2 is YNNKEL in the germline V gene (reference sequence). Trimming cost V 1 base and J 2 bases; bases outside gene matches: 6. This CDR3 is 17 amino acids long. For the CDR3, the DNA is TGTGCCAGCAGCCAAGTCCTCCGGACAGGGGCTGGAAACACCATATATTTT. Translation gives CASSQVLRTGAGNTIYF.

CDR3 in DNA: TGTGCCAGCAGCCATTCTAGCGGGAGATACGAGCAGTACTTC. It specifies CASSHSSGRYEQYF. The rearrangement links TRBV5-4 to TRBJ2-7; 10 nucleotides align to TRBD2. CDR3 length: 14 residues. V lost 4 bases to trimming and J lost 4 bases; unmatched junction nucleotides: 5. Germline CDR1 SGHNT, CDR2 YYREEE (reference sequence).

The count of this clone is one. The rearrangement uses TRBV4-3 and TRBJ2-2, with D perhaps matching TRBD1 (6 bases). Germline V gene sequence: CDR1 LGHNA, CDR2 YSLEER. CDR3 size: 13 residues. Trimming took off 4 bases at V and 9 bases at J, with 12 bases between the two ends. The chain's CDR3 is CASSREQGRELFF. The CDR3 DNA is TGCGCCAGCAGCCGAGAACAGGGTAGGGAGCTGTTTTTT.

The chain couples TRBV10-3 to TRBJ2-7, with 12 bases identical to TRBD2. This CDR3 spans 13 amino acids. In germline, CDR1 is ENHRY, CDR2 SYGVKD. The J segment lost 8 bases and the V segment lost 2 bases, leaving 1 base of the junction unmatched. The CDR3 sequence is CAISETSGGKQYF. DNA of the CDR3: TGTGCCATCAGTGAGACTAGCGGGGGGAAGCAGTACTTC.

The V and J genes are TRBV2 and TRBJ2-3; D uncertain. The CDR3 sequence is 11 residues long. Trimming took 7 bases from V and 6 from J, leaving 8 bases between them. Germline-derived CDR1 and CDR2 are SNHLY and FYNNEI. CDR3 in amino acids: CASTPSDTQYF. The DNA of the CDR3 is TGTGCCAGCACCCCGTCGGATACGCAGTATTTT.

CDR3 in amino acids: CASSELTSGEQFF. CDR3 nucleotides: TGCGCCAGCAGTGAGCTGACTAGCGGCGAGCAGTTCTTC. The J gene is TRBJ2-1, the V gene TRBV10-1, with TRBD2 identical over 9 bases. This CDR3 region has 13 residues. Losses at the gene ends were 2 bases for V and 10 bases for J; bases not matched to a gene: 3. CDR1 and CDR2 from the germline V gene are WNHNN and SYGVQD (reference sequence).

V usage is TRBV27 and J usage is TRBJ2-7; 7 bases align to TRBD1. The V gene's germline CDR1 is MNHEY and CDR2 SMNVEV (reference sequence). The trim removed 5 bases at V and 3 bases at J, leaving 4 bases unmatched. The CDR3 contains 13 residues. The CDR3 nucleotides read TGTGCCAGCAGTGCCAGGGGGTTCTACGAGCAGTACTTC. Translation gives CASSARGFYEQYF.

The rearrangement joins TRBV18 to TRBJ1-2, with unresolved D. The CDR3 has 14 residues. V was pared by 3 bases and J by 7 bases, with 15 bases between. The germline V gene has CDR1 KGHSH and CDR2 LQKENI. The DNA for the CDR3 is TGTGCCAGCTCACCCTCCGGGTCAATCGGTGGCTACACCTTC. Protein: CASSPSGSIGGYTF.

The chain employs TRBV29-1 and TRBJ1-1, with D possibly being TRBD1 (6 bases). The germline V gene has CDR1 SQVTM and CDR2 ANQGSEA. This CDR3 contains 12 residues. Trimming removed 5 bases from V and 4 bases from J, with 11 bases in between. The CDR3 sequence is CSVQGLGTEAFF. The CDR3 DNA is TGCAGCGTTCAGGGGCTGGGCACTGAAGCTTTCTTT.

The V and J genes are TRBV2 and TRBJ2-1; 8 nucleotides match TRBD1. Trimming cost V 7 bases and J 8 bases; bases outside gene matches: 10. This CDR3 is 14 amino acids long. The germline V gene has CDR1 SNHLY and CDR2 FYNNEI. CDR3: CASTRQGHMDEQFF. CDR3 sequence (DNA): TGTGCCAGCACCAGACAGGGGCACATGGATGAGCAGTTCTTC.

The genes are TRBV30 and TRBJ1-6, with 9 bases identical to TRBD1. V trimming: 0 bases; J trimming: 10 bases; junction bases outside the gene matches: 7. The V gene's germline CDR1 is GTSNPN and CDR2 SVGIG (reference sequence). The length of the CDR3 is 15 residues. CDR3 residues: CAWSVRDRVISPLHF. As DNA, the CDR3 is TGTGCCTGGAGTGTGCGGGACAGGGTCATCTCACCCCTCCACTTT. Supplemented by reference TRBV30 and TRBJ1-6, the full variable domain reads SQTIHQWPATLVQPVGSPLSLECTVEGTSNPNLYWYRQAAGRGLQLLFYSVGIGQISSEVPQNLSASRPQDRQFILSSKKLLLSDSGFYLCAWSVRDRVISPLHFGNGTRLTVT.

This clone was counted only a few times. V gene TRBV30 combines with J gene TRBJ2-1; perhaps TRBD2 as D (6 bases). The germline CDR1 and CDR2 sequences are GTSNPN and SVGIG (reference sequence). The CDR3 covers 15 residues. V was clipped by 3 bases and J by 0 bases, with 12 bases between them. The CDR3 bases are TGTGCCTGGAGCAGGGACGGGAGCTCCTACAATGAGCAGTTCTTC. It codes for CAWSRDGSSYNEQFF.

This chain joins TRBV6-5 and TRBJ2-3; tentative D call: TRBD2 (5 bases). CDR1 and CDR2 (germline): MNHEY, SVGAGI. The CDR3 totals 14 residues. Trimming pared 6 bases from V and 6 bases from J, leaving 16 bases between. The CDR3 loop is CASSRDLGGDTQYF. As DNA, the CDR3 is TGTGCCAGCAGCCGTGATCTTGGCGGGGATACGCAGTATTTT.

The chain links TRBV10-1 to TRBJ2-5; TRBD1 matches at 7 bases. This CDR3 region has 14 residues. The V gene end was trimmed by 3 bases and the J gene end by 5 bases; junction bases not matched to a gene: 6. Germline V gives CDR1 WNHNN, CDR2 SYGVQD (reference sequence). Here the CDR3 reads CASSERTGVETQYF. CDR3 sequence (DNA): TGCGCCAGCAGTGAACGGACAGGCGTCGAGACCCAGTACTTC.

CDR3 in amino acids: CASKERGPRETQYF. The CDR3 DNA follows: TGTGCCAGCAAGGAGCGGGGCCCCCGAGAGACCCAGTACTTC. J is TRBJ2-5 and V is TRBV2; 7 nucleotides agree with TRBD2. The V gene's germline CDR1 is SNHLY and CDR2 FYNNEI. The CDR3 totals 14 residues. Trimming removed 7 bases from V and 4 bases from J; junction bases left unmatched: 9.

This chain uses TRBV7-3 with TRBJ1-2, with D unclear. The CDR3 runs 16 residues. The germline CDR1 and CDR2 sequences are SGHTA and FQGTGA. Trimming took 0 bases from V and 6 from J, leaving 17 bases between them. CDR3 nucleotide sequence: TGTGCCAGCAGCTTAACATCCGGGGAACTCTTTGATGGCTACACCTTC. It is translated as CASSLTSGELFDGYTF.

V gene TRBV7-8 combines with J gene TRBJ2-2, with D unresolved. Germline V CDR1 and CDR2: SGHVS, FQNEAQ. The CDR3 totals 15 residues. V was pared by 4 bases and J by 1 base, with 10 bases between. CDR3 sequence reads: CASSSGAWNTGELFF. CDR3 DNA: TGTGCCAGCAGCTCAGGCGCGTGGAACACCGGGGAGCTGTTTTTT.

This clone appeared a single time. This chain connects TRBV4-3 to TRBJ2-1; 7 bases are a match to TRBD2. Germline CDR1 is LGHNA and CDR2 is YSLEER. J gave up 10 bases and V 0 bases, and 6 bases lay outside the gene matches. The length of the CDR3 is 14 residues. The CDR3 reads CASSQEGGGREQFF. The CDR3 DNA is TGCGCCAGCAGCCAAGAGGGGGGGGGACGGGAGCAGTTCTTC.